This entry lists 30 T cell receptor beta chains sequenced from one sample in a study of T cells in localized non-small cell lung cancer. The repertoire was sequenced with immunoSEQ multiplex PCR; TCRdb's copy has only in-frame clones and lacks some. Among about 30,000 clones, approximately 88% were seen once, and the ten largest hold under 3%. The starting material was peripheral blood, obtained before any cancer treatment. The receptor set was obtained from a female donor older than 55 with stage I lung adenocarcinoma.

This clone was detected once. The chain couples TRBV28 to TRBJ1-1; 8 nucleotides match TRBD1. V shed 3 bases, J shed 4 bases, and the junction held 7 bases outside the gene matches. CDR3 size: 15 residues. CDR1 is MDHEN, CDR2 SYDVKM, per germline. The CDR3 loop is CASSLPGQGPTEAFF. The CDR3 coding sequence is TGTGCCAGCAGTTTGCCCGGACAGGGCCCCACTGAAGCTTTCTTT.

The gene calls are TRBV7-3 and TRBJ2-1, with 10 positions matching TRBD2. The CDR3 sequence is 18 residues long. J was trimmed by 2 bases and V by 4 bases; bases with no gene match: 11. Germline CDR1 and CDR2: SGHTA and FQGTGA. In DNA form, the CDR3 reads TGTGCCAGCAGCTATGCTAGCGGGAGAGGGGGCCCCTACAATGAGCAGTTCTTC. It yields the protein CASSYASGRGGPYNEQFF. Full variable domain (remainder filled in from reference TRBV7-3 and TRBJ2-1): GAGVSQTPSNKVTEKGKYVELRCDPISGHTALYWYRQSLGQGPEFLIYFQGTGAADDSGLPNDRFFAVRPEGSVSTLKIQRTERGDSAVYLCASSYASGRGGPYNEQFFGPGTRLTVL.

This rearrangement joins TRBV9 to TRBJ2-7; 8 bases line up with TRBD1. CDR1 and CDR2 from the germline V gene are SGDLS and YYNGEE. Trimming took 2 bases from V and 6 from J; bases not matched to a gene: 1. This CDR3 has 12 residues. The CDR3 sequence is CASSVDRGEQYF. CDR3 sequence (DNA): TGTGCCAGCAGCGTCGACAGGGGCGAGCAGTACTTC.

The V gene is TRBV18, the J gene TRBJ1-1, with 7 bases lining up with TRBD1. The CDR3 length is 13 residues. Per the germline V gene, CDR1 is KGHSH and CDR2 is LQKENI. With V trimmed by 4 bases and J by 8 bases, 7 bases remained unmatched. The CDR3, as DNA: TGTGCCAGCTCACTTTTGACAGGGATCGAAGCTTTCTTT. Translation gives CASSLLTGIEAFF.

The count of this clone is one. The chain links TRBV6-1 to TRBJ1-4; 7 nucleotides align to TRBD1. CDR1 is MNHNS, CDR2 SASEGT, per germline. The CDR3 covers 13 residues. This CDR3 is CVTLGQLNEKLFF. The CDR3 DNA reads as TGTGTCACACTGGGACAGCTAAATGAAAAACTGTTTTTT.

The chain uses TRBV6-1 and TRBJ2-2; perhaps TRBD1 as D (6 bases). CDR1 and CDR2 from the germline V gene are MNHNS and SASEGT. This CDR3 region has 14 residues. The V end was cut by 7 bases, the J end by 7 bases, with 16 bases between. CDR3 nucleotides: TGTGCCAGCACCTGGAACAGGGCTGGCGGGGAGCTGTTTTTT. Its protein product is CASTWNRAGGELFF.

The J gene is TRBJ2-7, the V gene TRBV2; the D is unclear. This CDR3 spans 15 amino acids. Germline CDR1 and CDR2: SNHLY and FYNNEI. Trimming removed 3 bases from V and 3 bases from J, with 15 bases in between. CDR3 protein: CASSDGALIYYEQYF. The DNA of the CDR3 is TGTGCCAGCAGTGACGGAGCTTTAATTTACTACGAGCAGTACTTC.

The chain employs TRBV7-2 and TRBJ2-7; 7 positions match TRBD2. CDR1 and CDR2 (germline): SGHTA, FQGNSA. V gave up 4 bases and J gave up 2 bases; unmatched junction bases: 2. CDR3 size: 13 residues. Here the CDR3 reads CASSSGLAYEQYF. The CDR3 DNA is TGTGCCAGCAGCTCCGGACTAGCCTACGAGCAGTACTTC.

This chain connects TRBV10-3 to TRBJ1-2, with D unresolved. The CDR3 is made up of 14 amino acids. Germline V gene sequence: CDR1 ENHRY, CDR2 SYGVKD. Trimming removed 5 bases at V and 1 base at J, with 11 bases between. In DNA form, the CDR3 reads TGTGCCATCAGTCGGGAGGGAGGTAACTATGGCTACACCTTC. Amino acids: CAISREGGNYGYTF.

The chain's CDR3 is CASSLASGYEQYF. The CDR3 nucleotides are TGTGCCAGCAGTTTGGCTAGCGGTTACGAGCAGTACTTC. The chain uses TRBV27 and TRBJ2-7; TRBD2 agrees at 7 bases. J lost 4 bases, V lost 3 bases, and 3 bases had no gene match. The V gene's germline CDR1 is MNHEY and CDR2 SMNVEV (reference sequence). The CDR3 runs to 13 residues.

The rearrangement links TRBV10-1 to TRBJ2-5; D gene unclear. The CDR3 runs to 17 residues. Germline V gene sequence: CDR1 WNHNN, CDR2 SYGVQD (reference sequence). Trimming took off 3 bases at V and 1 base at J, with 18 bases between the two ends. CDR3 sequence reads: CASSDERARQSQETQYF. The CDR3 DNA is TGCGCCAGCAGTGATGAACGAGCTAGGCAGAGCCAAGAGACCCAGTACTTC.

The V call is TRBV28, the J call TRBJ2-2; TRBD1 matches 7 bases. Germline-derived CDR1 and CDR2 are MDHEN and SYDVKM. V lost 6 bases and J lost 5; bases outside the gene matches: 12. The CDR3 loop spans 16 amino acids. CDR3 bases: TGTGCCAGCAGGAACCAGGGGGACGGAATAACCGGGGAGCTGTTTTTT. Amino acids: CASRNQGDGITGELFF.

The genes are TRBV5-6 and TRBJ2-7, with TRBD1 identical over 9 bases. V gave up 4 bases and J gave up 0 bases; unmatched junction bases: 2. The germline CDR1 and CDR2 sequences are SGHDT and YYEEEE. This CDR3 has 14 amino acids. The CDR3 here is CASSRTGASYEQYF. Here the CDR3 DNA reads TGTGCCAGCAGCAGGACAGGGGCCTCCTACGAGCAGTACTTC.

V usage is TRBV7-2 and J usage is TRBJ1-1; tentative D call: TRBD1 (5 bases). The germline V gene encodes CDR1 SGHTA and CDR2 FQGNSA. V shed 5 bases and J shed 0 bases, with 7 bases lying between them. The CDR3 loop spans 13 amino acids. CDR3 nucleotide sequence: TGTGCCAGCAGCACGACAGTGAACACTGAAGCTTTCTTT. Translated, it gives CASSTTVNTEAFF.

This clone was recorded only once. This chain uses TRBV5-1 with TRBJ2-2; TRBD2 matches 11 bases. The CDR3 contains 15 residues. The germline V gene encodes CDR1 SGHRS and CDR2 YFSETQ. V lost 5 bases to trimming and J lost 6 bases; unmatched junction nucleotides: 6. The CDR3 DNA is TGCGCCAGCAGACTAGCGGGAGCGGTGGCCGGGGAGCTGTTTTTT. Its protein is CASRLAGAVAGELFF.

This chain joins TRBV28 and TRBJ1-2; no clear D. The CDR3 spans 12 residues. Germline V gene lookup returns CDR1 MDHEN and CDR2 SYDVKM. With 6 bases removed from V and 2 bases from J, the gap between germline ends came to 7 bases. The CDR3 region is CASSSLNYGYTF. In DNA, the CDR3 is TGTGCCAGCAGCTCTTTAAACTATGGCTACACCTTC.

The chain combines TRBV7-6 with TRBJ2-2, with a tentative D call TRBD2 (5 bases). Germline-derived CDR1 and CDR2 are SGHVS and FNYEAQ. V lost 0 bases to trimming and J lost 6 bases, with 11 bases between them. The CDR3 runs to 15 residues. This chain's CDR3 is CASSLAVGSAGELFF. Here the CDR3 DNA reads TGTGCCAGCAGCTTAGCCGTAGGGAGCGCCGGGGAGCTGTTTTTT.

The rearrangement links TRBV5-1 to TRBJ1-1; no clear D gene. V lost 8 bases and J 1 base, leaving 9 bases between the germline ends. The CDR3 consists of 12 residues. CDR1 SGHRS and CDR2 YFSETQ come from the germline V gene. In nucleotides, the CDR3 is TGCGCCAGTCATACAGAGAACACTGAAGCTTTCTTT. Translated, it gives CASHTENTEAFF.

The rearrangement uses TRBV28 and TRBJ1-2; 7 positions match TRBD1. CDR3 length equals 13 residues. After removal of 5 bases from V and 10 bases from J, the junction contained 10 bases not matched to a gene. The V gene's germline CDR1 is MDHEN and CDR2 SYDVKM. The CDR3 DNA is TGTGCCAGCAGTGTCCCCCAGGGGGAGGCCTACACCTTC. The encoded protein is CASSVPQGEAYTF.

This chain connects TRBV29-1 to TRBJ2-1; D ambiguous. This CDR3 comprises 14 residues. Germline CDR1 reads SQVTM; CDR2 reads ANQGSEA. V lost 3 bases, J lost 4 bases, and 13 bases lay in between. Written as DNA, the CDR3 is TGCAGCGTTGATGTAGGGAATCGGTACAATGAGCAGTTCTTC. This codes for CSVDVGNRYNEQFF.

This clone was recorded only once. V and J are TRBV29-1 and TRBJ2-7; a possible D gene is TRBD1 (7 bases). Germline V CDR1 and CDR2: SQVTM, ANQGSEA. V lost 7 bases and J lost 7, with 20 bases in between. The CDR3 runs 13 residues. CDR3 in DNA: TGCAGCGCCGGAGGGGGACAGTCCCGGGAGCAGTACTTC. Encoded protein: CSAGGGQSREQYF.

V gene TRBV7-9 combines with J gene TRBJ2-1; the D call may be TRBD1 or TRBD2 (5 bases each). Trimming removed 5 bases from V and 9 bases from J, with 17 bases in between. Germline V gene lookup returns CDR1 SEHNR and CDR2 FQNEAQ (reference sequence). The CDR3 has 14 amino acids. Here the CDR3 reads CASSPQLGESEQFF. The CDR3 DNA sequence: TGTGCCAGCAGCCCTCAACTAGGGGAGAGTGAGCAGTTCTTC.

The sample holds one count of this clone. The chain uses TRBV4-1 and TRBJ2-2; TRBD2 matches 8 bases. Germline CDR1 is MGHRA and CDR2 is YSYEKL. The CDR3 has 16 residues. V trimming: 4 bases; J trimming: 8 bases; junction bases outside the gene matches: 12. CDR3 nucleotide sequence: TGCGCCAGCAGCCCAATACAAGCGGGAGTCGAAGGGGAGCTGTTTTTT. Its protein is CASSPIQAGVEGELFF.

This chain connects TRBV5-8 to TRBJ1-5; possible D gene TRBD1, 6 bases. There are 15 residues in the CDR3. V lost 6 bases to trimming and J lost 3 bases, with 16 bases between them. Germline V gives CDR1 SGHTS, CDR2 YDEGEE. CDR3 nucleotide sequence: TGTGCCAGCACATCTTGGGACAAGGTCAATCAGCCCCAGCATTTT. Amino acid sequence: CASTSWDKVNQPQHF.

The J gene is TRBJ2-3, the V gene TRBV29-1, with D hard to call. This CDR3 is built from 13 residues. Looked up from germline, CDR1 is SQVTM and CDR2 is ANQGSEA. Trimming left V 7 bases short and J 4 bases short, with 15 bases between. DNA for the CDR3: TGCAGCGGAGCACGACGACTGTCAGATACGCAGTATTTT. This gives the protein CSGARRLSDTQYF.

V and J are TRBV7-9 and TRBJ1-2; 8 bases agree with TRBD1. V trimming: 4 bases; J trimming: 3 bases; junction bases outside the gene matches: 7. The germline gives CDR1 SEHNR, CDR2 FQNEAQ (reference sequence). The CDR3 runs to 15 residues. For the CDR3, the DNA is TGTGCCAGCAGCTCACTGGACAGGGCGGACTATGGCTACACCTTC. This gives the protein CASSSLDRADYGYTF.

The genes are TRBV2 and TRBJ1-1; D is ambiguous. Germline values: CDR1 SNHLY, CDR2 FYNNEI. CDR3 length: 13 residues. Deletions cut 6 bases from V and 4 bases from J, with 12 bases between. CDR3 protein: CASSAGSSTEAFF. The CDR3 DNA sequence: TGTGCCAGCAGCGCGGGGTCGAGCACTGAAGCTTTCTTT.

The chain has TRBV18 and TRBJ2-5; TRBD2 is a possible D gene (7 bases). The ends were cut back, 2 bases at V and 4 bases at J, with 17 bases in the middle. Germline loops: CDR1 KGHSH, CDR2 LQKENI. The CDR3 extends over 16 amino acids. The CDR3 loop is CASSPRGGARGETQYF. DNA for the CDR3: TGTGCCAGCTCACCAAGGGGGGGGGCAAGAGGAGAGACCCAGTACTTC.

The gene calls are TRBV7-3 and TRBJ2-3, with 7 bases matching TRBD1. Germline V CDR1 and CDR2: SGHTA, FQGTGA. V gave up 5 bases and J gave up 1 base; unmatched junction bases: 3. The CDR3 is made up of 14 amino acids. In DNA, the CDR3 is TGTGCCAGCAGCACGGGACAGCGCACAGATACGCAGTATTTT. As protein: CASSTGQRTDTQYF.

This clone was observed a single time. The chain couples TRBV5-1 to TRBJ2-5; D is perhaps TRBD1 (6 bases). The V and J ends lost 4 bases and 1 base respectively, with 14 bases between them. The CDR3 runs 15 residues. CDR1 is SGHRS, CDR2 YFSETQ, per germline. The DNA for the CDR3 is TGCGCCAGCAGCCGTACAGGGATACCCCAAGAGACCCAGTACTTC. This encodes CASSRTGIPQETQYF.